Detailed here is one T cell receptor beta chain. The data belong to a study of blood T cell repertoires in COVID-19. Study context: Sources were T cells, B-cell-depleted T cells, or PBMCs; the material itself was cDNA or gDNA.

Original methodology: Nucleated cell number was recorded as an estimate derived from reference gene primer amplification. Repertoires were generated with immunoSEQ multiplex PCR, while TCRdb's copy carries only in-frame clones and drops some. Clone size and the V and J calls come from that table; the DNA yielded D and trimming. The sample has about 90,000 clones; 81% are singletons. The CDR3 length is 16 residues. Trimming removed 0 bases at V and 6 bases at J, with 15 bases between. Germline V gene data show CDR1 as LGHDT and CDR2 as YNNKEL (reference sequence). The chain is built from TRBV3-1 (or the pseudogene TRBV3-2) and TRBJ1-5; a possible D gene is TRBD1 (5 bases). Sequenced input: peripheral blood. The sequence was obtained from a man at least 80 years old with active or convalescent COVID-19. The CDR3 here is CASSQDSGQGGQPQHF. For the CDR3, the DNA is TGTGCCAGCAGCCAAGATTCTGGGCAGGGAGGTCAGCCCCAGCATTTT.